Listed here is a single TCR beta chain. This sample was included in a study of control samples from healthy donors and cancer patients. Sequenced by immunoSEQ multiplex PCR; TCRdb stores in-frame clones only, minus some. The profile shows 100,000 to 150,000 clones, about nine tenths of them singletons. Germline CDR1 is SEHNR and CDR2 is FQNEAQ (reference sequence). CDR3 length equals 17 residues. Trimming shortened V by 1 base and J by 8 bases, and 20 bases separated the two germline ends. The sequenced sample was blood. The clonotype originates from a man aged 35-49 years in good health. V usage is TRBV7-9 and J usage is TRBJ1-4; a weak D match, TRBD1 (5 bases). CDR3: CASSLEALGPSNEKLFF. The CDR3 region has the DNA TGTGCCAGCAGCTTAGAGGCCTTGGGACCCTCCAACGAAAAACTGTTTTTT.